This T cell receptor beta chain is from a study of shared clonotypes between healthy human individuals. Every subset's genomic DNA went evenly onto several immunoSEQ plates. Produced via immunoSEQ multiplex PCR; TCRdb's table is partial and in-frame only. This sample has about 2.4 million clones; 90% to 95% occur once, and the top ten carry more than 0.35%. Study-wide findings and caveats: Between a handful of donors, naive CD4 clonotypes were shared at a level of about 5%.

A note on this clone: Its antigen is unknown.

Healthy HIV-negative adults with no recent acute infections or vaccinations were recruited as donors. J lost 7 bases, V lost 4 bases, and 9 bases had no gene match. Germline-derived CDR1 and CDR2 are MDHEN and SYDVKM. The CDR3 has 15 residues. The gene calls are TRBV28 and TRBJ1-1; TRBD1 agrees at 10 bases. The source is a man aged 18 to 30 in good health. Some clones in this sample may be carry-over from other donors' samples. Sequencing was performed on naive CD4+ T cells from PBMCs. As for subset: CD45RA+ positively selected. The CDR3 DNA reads TGTGCCAGCAGTTCTCCCCCGGGACAGGGGTATGAAGCTTTCTTT. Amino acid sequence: CASSSPPGQGYEAFF. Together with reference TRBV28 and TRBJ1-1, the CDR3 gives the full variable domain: DVKVTQSSRYLVKRTGEKVFLECVQDMDHENMFWYRQDPGLGLRLIYFSYDVKMKEKGDIPEGYSVSREKKERFSLILESASTNQTSMYLCASSSPPGQGYEAFFGQGTRLTVV.